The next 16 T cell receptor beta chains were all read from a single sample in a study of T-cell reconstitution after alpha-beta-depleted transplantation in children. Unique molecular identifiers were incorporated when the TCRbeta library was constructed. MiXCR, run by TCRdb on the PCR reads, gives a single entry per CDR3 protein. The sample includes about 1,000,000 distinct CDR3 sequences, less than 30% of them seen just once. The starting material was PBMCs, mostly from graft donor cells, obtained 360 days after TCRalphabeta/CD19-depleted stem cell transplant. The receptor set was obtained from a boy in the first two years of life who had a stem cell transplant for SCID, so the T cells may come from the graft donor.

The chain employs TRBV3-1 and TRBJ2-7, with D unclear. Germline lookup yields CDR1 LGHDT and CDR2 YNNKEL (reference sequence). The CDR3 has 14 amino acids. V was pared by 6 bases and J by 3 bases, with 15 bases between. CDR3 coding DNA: TGTGCCAGCAGAGAAAAGCCAGAACACTACGAGCAGTACTTC. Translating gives CASREKPEHYEQYF.

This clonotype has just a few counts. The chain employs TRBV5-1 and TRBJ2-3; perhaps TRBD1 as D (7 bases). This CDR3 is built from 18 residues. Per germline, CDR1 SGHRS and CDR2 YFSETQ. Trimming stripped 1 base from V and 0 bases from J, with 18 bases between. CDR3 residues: CASSLRGGGQYSTDTQYF. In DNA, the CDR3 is TGCGCCAGCAGCTTGCGAGGAGGGGGACAGTACAGCACAGATACGCAGTATTTT.

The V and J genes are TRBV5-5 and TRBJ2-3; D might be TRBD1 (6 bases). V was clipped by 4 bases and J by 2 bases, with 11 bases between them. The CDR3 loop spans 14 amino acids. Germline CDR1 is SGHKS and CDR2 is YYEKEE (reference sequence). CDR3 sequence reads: CASSPRDNTDTQYF. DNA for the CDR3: TGTGCCAGCAGCCCCCGGGACAACACAGATACGCAGTATTTT. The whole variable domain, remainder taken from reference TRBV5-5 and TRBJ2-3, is DAGVTQSPTHLIKTRGQQVTLRCSPISGHKSVSWYQQVLGQGPQFIFQYYEKEERGRGNFPDRFSARQFPNYSSELNVNALLLGDSALYLCASSPRDNTDTQYFGPGTRLTVL.

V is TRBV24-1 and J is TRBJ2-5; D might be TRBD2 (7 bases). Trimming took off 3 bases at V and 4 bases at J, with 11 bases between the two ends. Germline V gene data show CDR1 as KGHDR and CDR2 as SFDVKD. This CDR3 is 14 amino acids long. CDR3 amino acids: CATSDGGGRETQYF. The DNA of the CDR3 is TGTGCCACCAGTGATGGGGGGGGCAGAGAGACCCAGTACTTC.

CDR3 DNA sequence: TGTGCCAGCAGCGTTGGGACTAGCGGGGACGAGCAGTACTTC. Encoded protein: CASSVGTSGDEQYF. The chain employs TRBV9 and TRBJ2-7, with 13 bases aligning to TRBD2. V dropped 2 bases and J dropped 5; count of bases not matched to a gene: 1. The CDR3 is made up of 14 amino acids. From germline, CDR1 is SGDLS and CDR2 YYNGEE.

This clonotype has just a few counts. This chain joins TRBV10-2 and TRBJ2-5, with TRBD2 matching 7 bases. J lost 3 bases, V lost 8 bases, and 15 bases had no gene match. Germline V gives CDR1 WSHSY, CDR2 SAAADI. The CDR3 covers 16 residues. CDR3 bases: TGCGCCAGCGGTTCCCTCGCGGGGAGGGGTAAAGAGACCCAGTACTTC. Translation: CASGSLAGRGKETQYF.

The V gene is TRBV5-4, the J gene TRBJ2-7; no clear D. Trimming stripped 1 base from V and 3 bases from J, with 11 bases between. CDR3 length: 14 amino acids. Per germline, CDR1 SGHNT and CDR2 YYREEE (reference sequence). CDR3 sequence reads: CASSLIGDIYEQYF. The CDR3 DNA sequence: TGTGCCAGCAGCTTGATAGGCGATATCTACGAGCAGTACTTC.

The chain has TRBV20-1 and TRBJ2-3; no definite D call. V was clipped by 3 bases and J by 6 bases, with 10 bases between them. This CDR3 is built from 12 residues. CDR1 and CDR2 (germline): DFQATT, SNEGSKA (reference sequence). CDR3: CSASRARDTQYF. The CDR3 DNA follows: TGCAGTGCTAGCCGCGCTCGGGATACGCAGTATTTT.

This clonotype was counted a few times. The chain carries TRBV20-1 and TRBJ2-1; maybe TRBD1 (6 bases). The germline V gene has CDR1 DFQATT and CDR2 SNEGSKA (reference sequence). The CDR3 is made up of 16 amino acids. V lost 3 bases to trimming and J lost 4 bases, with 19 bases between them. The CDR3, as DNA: TGCAGTGCTAGGAGTAGTAAGGGGGACCCATACAATGAGCAGTTCTTC. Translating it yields CSARSSKGDPYNEQFF.

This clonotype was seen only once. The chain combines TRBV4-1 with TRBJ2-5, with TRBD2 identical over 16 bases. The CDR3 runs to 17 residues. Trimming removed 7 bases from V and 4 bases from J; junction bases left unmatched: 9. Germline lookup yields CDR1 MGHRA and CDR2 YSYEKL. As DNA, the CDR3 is TGCGCCAGCACCTCCGGGACTAGCGGGGGGGCCCGAGAGACCCAGTACTTC. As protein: CASTSGTSGGARETQYF.

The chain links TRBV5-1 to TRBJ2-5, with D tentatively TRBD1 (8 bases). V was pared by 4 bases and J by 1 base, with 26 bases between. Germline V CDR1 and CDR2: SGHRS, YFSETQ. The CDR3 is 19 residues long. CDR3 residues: CASSGSIQGGGPVQETQYF. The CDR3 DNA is TGCGCCAGCAGCGGGTCAATACAGGGGGGGGGCCCTGTCCAAGAGACCCAGTACTTC.

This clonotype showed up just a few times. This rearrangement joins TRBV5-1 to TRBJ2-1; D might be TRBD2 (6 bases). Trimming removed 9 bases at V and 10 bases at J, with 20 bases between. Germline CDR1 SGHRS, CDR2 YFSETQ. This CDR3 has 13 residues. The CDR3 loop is CATARGTTGEQFF. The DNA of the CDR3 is TGCGCCACGGCCCGGGGGACCACGGGGGAGCAGTTCTTC.

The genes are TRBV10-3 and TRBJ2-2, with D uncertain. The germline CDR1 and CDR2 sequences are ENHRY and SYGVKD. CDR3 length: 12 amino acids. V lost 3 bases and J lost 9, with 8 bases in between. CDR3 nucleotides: TGTGCCATCAGTGAACAGCACAGGGAGCTGTTTTTT. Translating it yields CAISEQHRELFF.

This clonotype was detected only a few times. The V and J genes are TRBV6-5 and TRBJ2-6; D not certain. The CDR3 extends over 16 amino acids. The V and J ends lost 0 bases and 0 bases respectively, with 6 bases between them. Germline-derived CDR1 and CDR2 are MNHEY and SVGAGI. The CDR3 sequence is CASSYSTVSGANVLTF. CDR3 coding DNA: TGTGCCAGCAGTTACTCGACGGTCTCTGGGGCCAACGTCCTGACTTTC.

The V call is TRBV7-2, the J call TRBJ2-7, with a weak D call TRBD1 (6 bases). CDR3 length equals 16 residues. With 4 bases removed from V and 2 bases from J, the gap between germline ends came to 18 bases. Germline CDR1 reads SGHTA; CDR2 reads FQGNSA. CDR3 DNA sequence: TGTGCCAGCAGCTCCTTCCACACGACAGGAACCTACGAGCAGTACTTC. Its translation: CASSSFHTTGTYEQYF.

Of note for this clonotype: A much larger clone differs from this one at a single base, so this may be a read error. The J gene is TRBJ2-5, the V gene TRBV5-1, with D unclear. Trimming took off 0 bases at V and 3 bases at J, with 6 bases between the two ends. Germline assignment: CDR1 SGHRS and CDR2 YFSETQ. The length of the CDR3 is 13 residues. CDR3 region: CASSLGWKETQYF. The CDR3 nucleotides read TGCGCCAGCAGCTTGGGGTGGAAAGAGACCCAGTACTTC.